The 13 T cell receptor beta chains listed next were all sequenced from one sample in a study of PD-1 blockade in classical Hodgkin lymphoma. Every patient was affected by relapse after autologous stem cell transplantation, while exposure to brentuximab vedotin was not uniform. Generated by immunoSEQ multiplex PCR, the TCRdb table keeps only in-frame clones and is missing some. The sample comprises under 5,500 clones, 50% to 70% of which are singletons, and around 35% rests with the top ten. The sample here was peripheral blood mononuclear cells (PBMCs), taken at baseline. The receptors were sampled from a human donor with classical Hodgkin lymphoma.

CDR3 sequence: CSVGFGGETQYF. Here the CDR3 DNA reads TGCAGCGTTGGGTTTGGAGGGGAGACCCAGTACTTC. The chain combines TRBV29-1 with TRBJ2-5; the D gene is possibly TRBD2 (6 bases). The CDR3 sequence is 12 residues long. The V end was cut by 4 bases, the J end by 5 bases, with 11 bases between. Germline loops: CDR1 SQVTM, CDR2 ANQGSEA.

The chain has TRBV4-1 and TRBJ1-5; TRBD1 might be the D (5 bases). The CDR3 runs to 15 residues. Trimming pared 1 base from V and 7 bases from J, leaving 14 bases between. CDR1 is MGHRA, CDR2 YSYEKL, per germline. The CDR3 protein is CASSQGQGVGQPQHF. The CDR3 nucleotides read TGCGCCAGCAGCCAAGGTCAGGGCGTCGGGCAGCCCCAGCATTTT.

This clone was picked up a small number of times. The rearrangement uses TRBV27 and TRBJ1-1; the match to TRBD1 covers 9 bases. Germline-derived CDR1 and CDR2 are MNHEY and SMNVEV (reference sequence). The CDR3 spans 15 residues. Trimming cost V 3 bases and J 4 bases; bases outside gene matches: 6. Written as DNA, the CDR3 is TGTGCCAGCAGTTTGACAGGGGGTCTGCGCACTGAAGCTTTCTTT. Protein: CASSLTGGLRTEAFF.

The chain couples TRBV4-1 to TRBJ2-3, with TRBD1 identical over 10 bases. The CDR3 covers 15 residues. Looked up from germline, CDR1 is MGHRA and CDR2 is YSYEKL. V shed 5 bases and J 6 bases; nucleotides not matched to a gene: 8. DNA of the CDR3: TGCGCCAGCAGCTACCGGGGACAGGGGATTGATACGCAGTATTTT. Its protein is CASSYRGQGIDTQYF.

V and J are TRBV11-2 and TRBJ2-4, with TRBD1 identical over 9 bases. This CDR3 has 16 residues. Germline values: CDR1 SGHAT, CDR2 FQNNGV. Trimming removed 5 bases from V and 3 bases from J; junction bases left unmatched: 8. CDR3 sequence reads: CASSPDRGWVKNIQYF. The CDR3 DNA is TGTGCCAGCAGCCCGGACAGGGGTTGGGTCAAAAACATTCAGTACTTC.

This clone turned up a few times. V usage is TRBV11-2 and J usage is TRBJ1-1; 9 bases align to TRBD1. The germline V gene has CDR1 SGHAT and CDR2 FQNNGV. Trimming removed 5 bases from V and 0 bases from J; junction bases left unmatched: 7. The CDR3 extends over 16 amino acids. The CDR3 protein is CASSVTGGQVNTEAFF. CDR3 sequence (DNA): TGTGCCAGCAGCGTTACAGGGGGCCAAGTGAACACTGAAGCTTTCTTT. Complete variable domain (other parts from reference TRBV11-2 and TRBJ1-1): EAGVAQSPRYKIIEKRQSVAFWCNPISGHATLYWYQQILGQGPKLLIQFQNNGVVDDSQLPKDRFSAERLKGVDSTLKIQPAKLEDSAVYLCASSVTGGQVNTEAFFGQGTRLTVV.

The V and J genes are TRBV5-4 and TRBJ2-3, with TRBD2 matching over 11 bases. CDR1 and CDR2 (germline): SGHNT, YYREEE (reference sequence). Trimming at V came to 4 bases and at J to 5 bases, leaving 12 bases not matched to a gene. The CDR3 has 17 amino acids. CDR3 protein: CASSQERSGGAEDTQYF. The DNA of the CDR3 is TGTGCCAGCAGCCAAGAGCGTAGCGGGGGGGCGGAAGATACGCAGTATTTT.

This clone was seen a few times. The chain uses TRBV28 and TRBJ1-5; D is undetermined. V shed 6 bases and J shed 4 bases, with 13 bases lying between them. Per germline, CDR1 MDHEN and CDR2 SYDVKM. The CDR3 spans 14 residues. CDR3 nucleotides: TGTGCCAGCAGATCGTTTGGGCCTAATCAGCCCCAGCATTTT. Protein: CASRSFGPNQPQHF.

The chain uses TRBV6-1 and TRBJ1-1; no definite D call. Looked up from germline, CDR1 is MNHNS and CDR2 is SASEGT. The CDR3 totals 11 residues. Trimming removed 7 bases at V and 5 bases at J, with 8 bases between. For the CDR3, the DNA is TGTGCCAGCACTTACTATACTGAAGCTTTCTTT. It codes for CASTYYTEAFF.

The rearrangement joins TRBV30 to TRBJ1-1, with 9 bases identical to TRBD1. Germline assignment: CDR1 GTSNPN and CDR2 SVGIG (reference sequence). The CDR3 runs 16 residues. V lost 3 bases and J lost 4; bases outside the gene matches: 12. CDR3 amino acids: CAWSSGQGLLGTEAFF. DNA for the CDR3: TGTGCCTGGAGCTCGGGACAGGGCTTGTTGGGCACTGAAGCTTTCTTT.

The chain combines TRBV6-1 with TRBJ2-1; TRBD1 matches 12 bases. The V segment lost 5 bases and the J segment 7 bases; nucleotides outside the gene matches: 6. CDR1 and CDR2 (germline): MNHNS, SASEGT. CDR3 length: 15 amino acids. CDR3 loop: CASSTGQGAKNEQFF. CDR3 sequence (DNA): TGTGCCAGCAGTACGGGACAGGGGGCGAAAAATGAGCAGTTCTTC.

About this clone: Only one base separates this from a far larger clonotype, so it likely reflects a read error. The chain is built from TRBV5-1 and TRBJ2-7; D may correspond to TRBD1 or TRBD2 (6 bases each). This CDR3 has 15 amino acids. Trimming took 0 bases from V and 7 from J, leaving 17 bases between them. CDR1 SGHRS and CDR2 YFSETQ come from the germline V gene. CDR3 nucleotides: TGCGCCAGCAGCTTGGTTGGGCCAGGGGCGGGGGAGCAGTACTTC. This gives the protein CASSLVGPGAGEQYF.

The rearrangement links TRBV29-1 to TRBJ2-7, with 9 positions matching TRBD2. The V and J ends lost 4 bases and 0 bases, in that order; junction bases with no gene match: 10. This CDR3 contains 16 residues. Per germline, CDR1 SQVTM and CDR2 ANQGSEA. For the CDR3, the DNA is TGCAGCGTTGTTAGAGCGGGGGGAGCGAGCTCCTACGAGCAGTACTTC. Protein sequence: CSVVRAGGASSYEQYF.